Following are 11 T cell receptor beta chains from one sample sequenced in a study of tumor-infiltrating lymphocytes in primary liver carcinoma. Researchers generated TCR beta cDNA from approximately 500 ng of total RNA, relying on a constant-region primer. Three nested multiplex PCR rounds, a slightly modified ARM-PCR method, built the TCR beta libraries. A C-beta reverse primer was combined with TRBV1-TRBV30 forward primers in the first two PCR rounds, and each round had approximately 9 cycles. TCRdb re-derived calls from the multiplex PCR reads in MiXCR, one entry per CDR3 protein. The sample lists around 120,000 distinct CDR3 sequences, approximately 70% occurring once. Co-extraction of RNA and DNA was performed on roughly 17-32 mg of unsorted bulk tissue. Sequencing input: liver tumor tissue from sampling region 1. Subset of the sample: tumor region T1, superior pole. The receptors originated from a woman in her sixties with primary liver carcinoma and hepatitis B virus infection.

This clonotype appeared many times. V usage is TRBV7-8 and J usage is TRBJ2-2; D is undetermined. This CDR3 comprises 15 residues. Germline CDR1 is SGHVS and CDR2 is FQNEAQ. V was cut by 2 bases and J by 3 bases, with 10 bases left in between. In DNA form, the CDR3 reads TGTGCCAGCAGCTTAATACCTGGGGACACCGGGGAGCTGTTTTTT. Translation gives CASSLIPGDTGELFF.

A remark on this clonotype: A read error may produce the germline difference seen at one junction end. The V and J genes are TRBV30 and TRBJ1-4; D gene uncertain. Germline V CDR1 and CDR2: GTSNPN, SVGIG (reference sequence). The CDR3 has 15 residues. Here the CDR3 reads CDWSAQVYTNEKLFF. The CDR3 DNA follows: TGTGACTGGAGTGCCCAGGTGTATACTAATGAAAAACTGTTTTTT.

Details on this clonotype: This may be a read error: a much more frequent sequence differs by one nucleotide. The rearrangement uses TRBV28 and TRBJ1-4, with D maybe TRBD1 (6 bases). The CDR3 is made up of 13 amino acids. Germline CDR1 MDHEN, CDR2 SYDVKM. The CDR3 sequence: CANSFGTLAKLFF. For the CDR3, the DNA is TGTGCCAACAGTTTCGGGACACTTGCAAAACTGTTTTTT.

The count of this clonotype is one. This may be a read error: a much more frequent sequence differs by one nucleotide. The CDR3 here is CASSYIRDTGELSF. In nucleotides, the CDR3 is TGTGCCAGCAGTTACATCAGAGACACCGGGGAGCTGTCTTTT. This chain uses TRBV6-6 with TRBJ2-2, with D possibly being TRBD2 (5 bases). Germline CDR1 reads MNHNY; CDR2 reads SVGAGI (reference sequence). The length of the CDR3 is 14 residues.

This clonotype came up many times. The chain uses TRBV14 and TRBJ2-1; a possible D gene is TRBD1 (6 bases). V was clipped by 4 bases and J by 9 bases, with 10 bases between them. Germline loops: CDR1 SGHDN, CDR2 FVKESK. The CDR3 has 12 residues. The CDR3 bases are TGTGCCAGCAGCCTACAGGGATTTGAGCAGTTCTTC. Translation gives CASSLQGFEQFF.

The J gene is TRBJ1-2, the V gene TRBV29-1; 9 bases line up with TRBD1. This CDR3 spans 13 amino acids. The germline CDR1 and CDR2 sequences are SQVTM and ANQGSEA. The CDR3 here is CIAGDRERDGYTF. For the CDR3, the DNA is TGCATCGCGGGGGACAGGGAGAGGGATGGCTACACCTTC.

The chain combines TRBV28 with TRBJ1-5; D unclear. The CDR3 has 15 amino acids. The germline V and J ends were trimmed by 3 bases and 3 bases, with 12 bases remaining between them. Per germline, CDR1 MDHEN and CDR2 SYDVKM. CDR3 amino acids: CASSLLGRNNQPQHF. The CDR3 DNA reads TGTGCCAGCAGTTTGCTAGGCCGGAACAATCAGCCCCAGCATTTT.

A note on this clonotype: Mismatch with germline at one junction end may stem from a read error. The chain's CDR3 is CGSNLRDNSYEQYF. In DNA, the CDR3 is TGTGGCAGCAACTTGAGAGATAACTCCTACGAGCAGTACTTC. The chain is built from TRBV5-5 and TRBJ2-7; D gene unclear. The CDR3 is 14 amino acids. Germline assignment: CDR1 SGHKS and CDR2 YYEKEE (reference sequence).

The rearrangement uses TRBV11-2 and TRBJ2-3, with a tentative D call TRBD1 (5 bases). This CDR3 is built from 12 residues. Trimming took 5 bases from V and 14 from J, leaving 17 bases between them. CDR1 is SGHAT, CDR2 FQNNGV, per germline. CDR3 nucleotides: TGTGCCAGCAGCGACGAGACAGATACACGGTATTTT. Its protein is CASSDETDTRYF.

There are many counts of this clonotype. The rearrangement uses TRBV11-2 and TRBJ2-1; D remains ambiguous. The length of the CDR3 is 14 residues. CDR1 SGHAT and CDR2 FQNNGV come from the germline V gene. V lost 0 bases and J 6 bases, leaving 9 bases between the germline ends. CDR3: CASSLELRINEQFF. The CDR3 DNA reads as TGTGCCAGCAGCTTAGAATTGCGGATCAATGAGCAGTTCTTC.

At least ten counts were recorded for this clonotype. The J gene is TRBJ1-1, the V gene TRBV29-1; 7 bases are a match to TRBD1. This CDR3 region has 13 residues. Looked up from germline, CDR1 is SQVTM and CDR2 is ANQGSEA. J lost 1 base, V lost 4 bases, and 3 bases had no gene match. In DNA form, the CDR3 reads TGCAGCGTTGTGGGACAGCCGAACACTGAAGCTTTCTTT. This translates into CSVVGQPNTEAFF.